A selection of T cell receptor beta chains follows, all from one sample in a study of CD8 T cells in ankylosing spondylitis. MiXCR was run by TCRdb on the 5' RACE reads, yielding one entry per CDR3 protein. The data contain about 420,000 distinct CDR3 sequences, about a fifth of them singletons. The specimen sequenced was blood, either unsorted or a sorted T cell fraction (not recorded which). These receptor sequences come from a male donor with ankylosing spondylitis. Both conserved end residues are part of each CDR3. The D gene is left open where the match is weak. Clone size is given for some rows only: seen once, a few or many times, or a class if the clone is expanded.

j_call | clone_size | cdr3_length | d_call | v_call | cdr3_aa | cdr3_nt
TRBJ1-1 | few | 15 | TRBD1 | TRBV25-1 | CASSSPGTANTEAFF | TGTGCCAGCAGTAGCCCCGGGACAGCGAACACTGAAGCTTTCTTT
TRBJ2-3 | few | 14 | NA | TRBV24-1 | CATSGTPGTDTQYF | TGTGCCACCAGTGGTACTCCCGGGACAGATACGCAGTATTTT
TRBJ2-2 | NA | 15 | TRBD1 | TRBV28 | CASINPTGATGELFF | TGTGCCAGCATCAATCCGACAGGGGCCACCGGGGAGCTGTTTTTT
TRBJ2-3 | few | 16 | NA | TRBV7-3 | CASSLQAGGPTDTQYF | TGTGCCAGCAGCCTCCAAGCTGGGGGCCCGACAGATACGCAGTATTTT
TRBJ2-3 | NA | 16 | NA | TRBV4-3 | CASSQDLNVALDTQYF | TGCGCCAGCAGCCAAGATCTAAACGTTGCCCTAGATACGCAGTATTTT
TRBJ2-7 | NA | 13 | NA | TRBV6-5 | CASSFARTYEQYF | TGTGCCAGCAGTTTTGCCAGAACCTACGAGCAGTACTTC
TRBJ2-6 | few | 18 | TRBD2 | TRBV5-1 | CASGDSGSKASGANVLTF | TGCGCCAGCGGGGATAGCGGGAGCAAAGCCTCTGGGGCCAACGTCCTGACTTTC
TRBJ2-7 | few | 16 | TRBD2 | TRBV29-1 | CSVGGGRAEFSYEQYF | TGCAGCGTTGGTGGCGGGAGGGCCGAATTCTCCTACGAGCAGTACTTC
TRBJ1-6 | NA | 17 | NA | TRBV5-1 | CASSTGGVGQANSPLHF | TGCGCCAGCAGCACTGGAGGGGTAGGTCAGGCCAATTCACCCCTCCACTTT
TRBJ1-1 | NA | 13 | NA | TRBV20-1 | CSASITVNTEAFF | TGCAGTGCTAGCATCACCGTGAACACTGAAGCTTTCTTT
TRBJ2-3 | NA | 16 | TRBD2 | TRBV4-1 | CASSQDVAGDSDTQYF | TGCGCCAGCAGCCAAGATGTGGCGGGAGATAGCGATACGCAGTATTTT
TRBJ2-3 | few | 16 | NA | TRBV9 | CASSWSVSSSSDTQYF | TGTGCCAGCAGCTGGAGCGTTTCTAGCAGTAGCGATACGCAGTATTTT
TRBJ2-4 | few | 16 | NA | TRBV7-9 | CASSLGLGPGAVIQYF | TGTGCCAGCAGCTTAGGATTGGGGCCCGGGGCGGTCATTCAGTACTTC
TRBJ2-1 | NA | 14 | TRBD2 | TRBV11-2 | CASSASTSGLEQFF | TGTGCCAGCAGCGCGTCTACTAGCGGATTGGAGCAGTTCTTC
TRBJ1-5 | many | 18 | NA | TRBV5-7 | CASSLLRSPLYSNQPQHF | TGTGCCAGCAGCTTGCTACGGTCCCCCCTTTATAGCAATCAGCCCCAGCATTTT
TRBJ2-2 | few | 16 | TRBD1 | TRBV5-5 | CASSSQGIRGTGELFF | TGTGCCAGCAGCTCACAGGGGATTCGTGGGACCGGGGAGCTGTTTTTT
TRBJ1-6 | NA | 14 | NA | TRBV7-3 | CASSPGTTNSPLHF | TGTGCCAGCAGCCCCGGGACCACTAATTCACCCCTCCACTTT
TRBJ2-1 | NA | 15 | TRBD2 | TRBV3-1 | CASSQNSGSRNEQFF | TGTGCCAGCAGCCAAAATAGCGGGAGTCGGAATGAGCAGTTCTTC
TRBJ2-5 | many | 14 | TRBD2 | TRBV24-1 | CATSGLGEGETQYF | TGTGCCACCAGTGGTTTAGGGGAGGGAGAGACCCAGTACTTC
TRBJ2-2 | NA | 16 | TRBD1 | TRBV28 | CASSARTGWRTGELFF | TGTGCCAGCAGCGCTAGGACAGGGTGGCGCACCGGGGAGCTGTTTTTT
TRBJ2-2 | few | 14 | TRBD2 | TRBV12-3/TRBV12-4 | CASSKRGGTGELFF | TGTGCCAGCAGCAAGCGGGGTGGCACCGGGGAGCTGTTTTTT
TRBJ2-3 | NA | 12 | NA | TRBV27 | CASSFLGNTQYF | TGTGCCAGCAGTTTTCTGGGGAATACGCAGTATTTT
TRBJ2-7 | NA | 14 | NA | TRBV5-1 | CASSLTGVSYEQYF | TGCGCCAGCAGCTTAACGGGAGTGAGCTACGAGCAGTACTTC
TRBJ2-1 | NA | 13 | NA | TRBV20-1 | CSARVPGWQEQFF | TGCAGTGCTAGAGTCCCGGGGTGGCAGGAGCAGTTCTTC
TRBJ1-1 | NA | 15 | NA | TRBV28 | CASSPPDSLNTEAFF | TGTGCCAGCAGTCCGCCAGACAGCCTGAACACTGAAGCTTTCTTT
TRBJ1-1 | few | 14 | TRBD1 | TRBV18 | CASSPATGGVQAFF | TGTGCCAGCTCACCTGCGACAGGGGGCGTCCAAGCTTTCTTT
TRBJ2-2 | few | 16 | TRBD2 | TRBV6-5 | CASSSGTSLNTGELFF | TGTGCCAGCAGTTCCGGGACTAGCCTGAACACCGGGGAGCTGTTTTTT
TRBJ2-5 | once | 14 | TRBD1 | TRBV5-5 | CASSLVTGTETQYF | TGTGCCAGCAGCTTAGTGACAGGGACGGAGACCCAGTACTTC
TRBJ2-6 | few | 15 | NA | TRBV5-1 | CASSSLLSGANVLTF | TGCGCCAGCAGCTCCCTCCTGTCCGGGGCCAACGTCCTGACTTTC
TRBJ1-2 | once | 13 | NA | TRBV3-1 | CASSHDGGGGYTF | TGTGCCAGCAGCCATGATGGGGGCGGTGGCTACACCTTC
TRBJ1-2 | many | 13 | NA | TRBV5-6 | CASSLANPYGYTF | TGTGCCAGCAGCTTGGCCAACCCGTATGGCTACACCTTC
TRBJ2-5 | NA | 14 | TRBD1 | TRBV2 | CASTPDRAQETQYF | TGTGCCAGCACCCCGGACAGGGCTCAAGAGACCCAGTACTTC
TRBJ2-5 | few | 16 | TRBD1 | TRBV12-3/TRBV12-4 | CASSFPLGTGRETQYF | TGTGCCAGCAGTTTCCCTTTGGGGACAGGGAGGGAGACCCAGTACTTC
TRBJ2-3 | few | 15 | NA | TRBV7-2 | CASSPVAVGTDTQYF | TGTGCCAGCAGCCCGGTGGCAGTGGGCACAGATACGCAGTATTTT
TRBJ2-1 | NA | 18 | TRBD1 | TRBV4-1 | CASSQGATGGRPYNEQFF | TGCGCCAGCAGCCAAGGGGCCACAGGGGGCAGACCCTACAATGAGCAGTTCTTC
TRBJ2-1 | NA | 18 | TRBD2 | TRBV4-2 | CASSQDFASGSRGNEQFF | TGTGCCAGCAGCCAAGATTTTGCTAGCGGGAGCCGAGGCAATGAGCAGTTCTTC